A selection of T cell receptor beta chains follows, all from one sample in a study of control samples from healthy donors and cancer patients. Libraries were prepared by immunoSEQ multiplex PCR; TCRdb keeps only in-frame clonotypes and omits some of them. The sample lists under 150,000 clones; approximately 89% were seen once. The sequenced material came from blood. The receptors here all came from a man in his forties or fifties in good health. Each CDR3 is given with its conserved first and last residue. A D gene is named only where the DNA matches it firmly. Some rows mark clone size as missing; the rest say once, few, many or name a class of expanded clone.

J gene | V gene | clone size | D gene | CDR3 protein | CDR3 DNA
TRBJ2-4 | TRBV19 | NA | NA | CASSPRTEYKNIQYF | TGTGCCAGTAGTCCCCGGACAGAGTACAAAAACATTCAGTACTTC
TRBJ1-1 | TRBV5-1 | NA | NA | CASSLLGSRAATEAFF | TGCGCCAGCAGCTTGTTAGGGTCCCGGGCGGCCACTGAAGCTTTCTTT
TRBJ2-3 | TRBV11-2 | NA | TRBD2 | CASSSGLAGATDTQYF | TGTGCCAGCAGCTCAGGACTAGCGGGGGCCACAGATACGCAGTATTTT
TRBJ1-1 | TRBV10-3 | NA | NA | CAISESREGPKF | TGTGCCATCAGTGAGTCGAGAGAAGGGCCCAAGTTT
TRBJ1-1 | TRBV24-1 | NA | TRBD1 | CATSDPTGGGTEAFF | TGTGCCACCAGTGACCCTACAGGGGGCGGAACTGAAGCTTTCTTT
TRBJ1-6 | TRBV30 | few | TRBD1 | CAWSTLRRQGRNSPLHF | TGTGCCTGGAGCACACTGAGAAGACAGGGGAGGAATTCACCCCTCCACTTT
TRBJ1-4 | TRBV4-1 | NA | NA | CASSQEGGGLVNEKLFF | TGCGCCAGCAGCCAAGAGGGCGGGGGTTTAGTTAATGAAAAACTGTTTTTT
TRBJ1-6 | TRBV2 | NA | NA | CASTGGSGPLHF | TGTGCCAGCACCGGGGGCAGTGGGCCCCTCCACTTT
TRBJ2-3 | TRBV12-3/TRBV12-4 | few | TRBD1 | CASMQGGSNTQYF | TGTGCCAGCATGCAAGGGGGCAGTAATACGCAGTATTTT
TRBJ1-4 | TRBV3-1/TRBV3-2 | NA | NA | CASSLGHHQGEKLFF | TGTGCCAGCAGCCTTGGACATCACCAAGGGGAAAAACTGTTTTTT
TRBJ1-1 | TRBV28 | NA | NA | CASKRGNTEAFF | TGTGCCAGCAAAAGGGGGAACACTGAAGCTTTCTTT
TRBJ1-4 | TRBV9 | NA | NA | CASSVGLNEKLFF | TGTGCCAGCAGCGTAGGGCTTAATGAAAAACTGTTTTTT
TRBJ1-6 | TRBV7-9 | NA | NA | CASSLSTGKNSPLHF | TGTGCCAGCAGCTTAAGTACAGGGAAAAATTCACCCCTCCACTTT
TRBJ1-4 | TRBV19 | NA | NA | CALPGRAPCDEKLFF | TGTGCCCTTCCAGGGCGGGCGCCCTGTGACGAAAAACTGTTTTTT
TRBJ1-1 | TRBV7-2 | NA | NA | CASSLEPGWATEAFF | TGTGCCAGCAGCTTAGAGCCAGGGTGGGCCACTGAAGCTTTCTTT
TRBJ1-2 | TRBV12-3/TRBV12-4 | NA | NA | CASSPTANYGCTF | TGTGCCAGCAGTCCGACAGCTAACTATGGCTGCACCTTC
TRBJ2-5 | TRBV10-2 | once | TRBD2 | CASSVPTSGSSETQYF | TGCGCCAGCAGTGTGCCGACTAGCGGTAGTTCAGAGACCCAGTACTTC
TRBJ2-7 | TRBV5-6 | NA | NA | CASSSRDSDYEQYF | TGTGCCAGCAGCTCCCGGGACTCTGACTACGAGCAGTACTTC
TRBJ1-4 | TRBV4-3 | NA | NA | CASSQDVLWGATNEKLFF | TGCGCCAGCAGCCAAGATGTCCTATGGGGTGCAACTAATGAAAAACTGTTTTTT
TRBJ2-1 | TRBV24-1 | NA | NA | CATSDPPNNEQFF | TGTGCCACCAGTGATCCTCCCAACAATGAGCAGTTCTTC
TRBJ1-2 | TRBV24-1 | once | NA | CATSDLGRGYTF | TGTGCCACCAGTGATTTGGGGCGCGGCTACACCTTC
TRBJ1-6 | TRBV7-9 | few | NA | CASSGASTSPLHF | TGTGCCAGCAGCGGGGCCTCAACTTCACCCCTCCACTTT
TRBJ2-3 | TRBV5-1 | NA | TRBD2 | CASSPGGPLVDTQYF | TGCGCCAGCAGCCCGGGGGGGCCTTTGGTAGATACGCAGTATTTT
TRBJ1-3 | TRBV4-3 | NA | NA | CASSQVAGINGNTIYF | TGCGCCAGCAGCCAAGTGGCGGGGATTAACGGAAACACCATATATTTT
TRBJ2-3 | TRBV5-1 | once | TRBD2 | CASSWGGTSTDTQYF | TGCGCCAGCAGCTGGGGGGGAACGAGCACAGATACGCAGTATTTT
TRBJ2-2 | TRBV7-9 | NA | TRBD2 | CASRRGDAGELFF | TGTGCCAGCAGACGGGGGGACGCCGGGGAGCTGTTTTTT
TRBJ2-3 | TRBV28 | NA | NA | CASRLESGAQRADTQYF | TGTGCCAGCAGGCTCGAATCCGGGGCCCAAAGGGCGGATACGCAGTATTTT
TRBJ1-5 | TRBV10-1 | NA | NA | CASSEGYSNQPQHF | TGCGCCAGCAGTGAAGGGTATAGCAATCAGCCCCAGCATTTT
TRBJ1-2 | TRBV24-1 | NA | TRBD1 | CATSDPGQGVGGYTF | TGTGCCACCAGTGATCCCGGACAGGGAGTGGGAGGCTACACCTTC
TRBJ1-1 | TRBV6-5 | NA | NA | CASSPTSLNTEAFF | TGTGCCAGCAGTCCGACTTCTTTGAACACTGAAGCTTTCTTT
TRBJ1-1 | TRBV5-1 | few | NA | CASSLVFRGNTEAFF | TGCGCCAGCAGCTTGGTATTCAGGGGGAACACTGAAGCTTTCTTT
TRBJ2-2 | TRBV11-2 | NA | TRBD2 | CASSSSGTSGGTGELFF | TGTGCCAGCAGCTCCTCCGGGACTAGCGGGGGAACCGGGGAGCTGTTTTTT
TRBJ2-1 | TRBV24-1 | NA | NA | CATSDLEGGGSYNEQFF | TGTGCCACCAGTGACCTGGAAGGGGGGGGCTCCTACAATGAGCAGTTCTTC
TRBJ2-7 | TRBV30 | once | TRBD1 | CAWSSGQGYEQYF | TGTGCCTGGAGTTCGGGACAGGGGTACGAGCAGTACTTC
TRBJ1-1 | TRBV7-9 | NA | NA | CASSFQGSADTEAFF | TGTGCCAGCAGCTTCCAGGGGAGCGCGGACACTGAAGCTTTCTTT
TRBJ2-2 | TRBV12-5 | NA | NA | CASGLPGTINTGELFF | TGTGCTAGTGGGCTTCCCGGGACAATCAACACCGGGGAGCTGTTTTTT
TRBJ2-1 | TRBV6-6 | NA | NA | CASSYGRRDNEQFF | TGTGCCAGCAGTTACGGGCGAAGGGATAATGAGCAGTTCTTC
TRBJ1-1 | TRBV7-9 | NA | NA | CASSLQTNTEAFF | TGTGCCAGCAGCTTACAGACGAACACTGAAGCTTTCTTT
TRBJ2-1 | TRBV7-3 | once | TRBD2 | CASSLAGGNNEQFF | TGTGCCAGCAGCTTAGCGGGGGGTAACAATGAGCAGTTCTTC
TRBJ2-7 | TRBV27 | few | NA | CASRRDASEQYF | TGTGCCAGCAGACGGGACGCCTCCGAGCAGTACTTC
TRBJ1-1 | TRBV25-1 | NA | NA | CASSDPRAGNTEAFF | TGTGCCAGCAGTGACCCAAGGGCGGGGAACACTGAAGCTTTCTTT
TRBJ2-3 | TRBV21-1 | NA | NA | CASSNGGWGTDTQYF | TGTGCCAGCAGCAACGGGGGGTGGGGCACAGATACGCAGTATTTT
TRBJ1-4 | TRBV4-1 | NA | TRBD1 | CASSRQDRGEFLFF | TGCGCCAGCAGCCGTCAGGACAGGGGCGAATTTCTGTTTTTT
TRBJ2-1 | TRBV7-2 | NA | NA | CASSRGSQLGEQFF | TGTGCCAGCAGCCGGGGGAGTCAATTGGGTGAGCAGTTCTTC
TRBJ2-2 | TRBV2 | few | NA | CASTKEISNTGELFF | TGTGCCAGCACCAAGGAGATATCGAACACCGGGGAGCTGTTTTTT
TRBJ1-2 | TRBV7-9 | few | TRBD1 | CASSSGTGTFYGYTF | TGTGCCAGCAGTTCCGGGACAGGGACTTTCTATGGCTACACCTTC
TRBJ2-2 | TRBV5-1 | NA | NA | CASSLFGPFTGELFF | TGCGCCAGCAGCTTGTTTGGGCCGTTCACCGGGGAGCTGTTTTTT
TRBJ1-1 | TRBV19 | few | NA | CASSITFGQFNTEAFF | TGTGCCAGTAGTATTACCTTTGGACAGTTCAACACTGAAGCTTTCTTT